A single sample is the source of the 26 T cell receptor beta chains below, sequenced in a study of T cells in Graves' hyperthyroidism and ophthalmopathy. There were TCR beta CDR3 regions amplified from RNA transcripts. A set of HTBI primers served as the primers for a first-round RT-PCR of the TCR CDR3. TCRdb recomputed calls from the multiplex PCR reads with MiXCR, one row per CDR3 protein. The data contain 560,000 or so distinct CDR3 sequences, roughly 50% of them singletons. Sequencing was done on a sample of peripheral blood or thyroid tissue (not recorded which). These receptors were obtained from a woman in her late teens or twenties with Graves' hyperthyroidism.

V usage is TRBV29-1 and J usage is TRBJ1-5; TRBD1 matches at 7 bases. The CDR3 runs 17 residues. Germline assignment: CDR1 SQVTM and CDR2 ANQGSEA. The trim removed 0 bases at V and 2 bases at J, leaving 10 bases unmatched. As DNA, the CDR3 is TGCAGCGTTGAAGATCGGGACAGTGTATTCGGCAATCAGCCCCAGCATTTT. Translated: CSVEDRDSVFGNQPQHF. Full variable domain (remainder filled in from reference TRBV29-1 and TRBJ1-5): SAVISQKPSRDICQRGTSLTIQCQVDSQVTMMFWYRQQPGQSLTLIATANQGSEATYESGFVIDKFPISRPNLTFSTLTVSNMSPEDSSIYLCSVEDRDSVFGNQPQHFGDGTRLSIL.

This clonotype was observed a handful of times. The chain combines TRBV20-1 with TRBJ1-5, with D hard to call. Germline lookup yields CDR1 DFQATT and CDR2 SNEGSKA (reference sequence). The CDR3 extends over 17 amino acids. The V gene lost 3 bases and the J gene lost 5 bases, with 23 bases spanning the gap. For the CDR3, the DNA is TGCAGTGCTAGCCTCTACGGGGAAGAGGATTCGGATCAGCCCCAGCATTTT. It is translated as CSASLYGEEDSDQPQHF.

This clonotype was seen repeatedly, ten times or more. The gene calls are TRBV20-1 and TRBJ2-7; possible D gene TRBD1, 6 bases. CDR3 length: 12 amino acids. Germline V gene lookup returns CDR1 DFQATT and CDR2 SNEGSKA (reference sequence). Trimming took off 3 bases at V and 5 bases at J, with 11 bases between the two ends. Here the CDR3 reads CSARWAGDEQYF. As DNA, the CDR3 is TGCAGTGCTAGGTGGGCAGGGGACGAGCAGTACTTC.

CDR3 in DNA: TGTGCCAGCAGCTTCACCAGGTTAGACGAGCAGTACTTC. Its protein product is CASSFTRLDEQYF. The chain has TRBV7-8 and TRBJ2-7; unclear D gene. This CDR3 comprises 13 residues. The V end was cut by 3 bases, the J end by 5 bases, with 11 bases between. Germline V CDR1 and CDR2: SGHVS, FQNEAQ.

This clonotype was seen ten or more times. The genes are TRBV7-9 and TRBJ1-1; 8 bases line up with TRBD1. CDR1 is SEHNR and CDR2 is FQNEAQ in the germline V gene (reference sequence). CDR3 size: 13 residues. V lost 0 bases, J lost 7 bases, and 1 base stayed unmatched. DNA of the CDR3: TGTGCCAGCAGCTTAGCCGGGACAGGTGAAGCTTTCTTT. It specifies CASSLAGTGEAFF.

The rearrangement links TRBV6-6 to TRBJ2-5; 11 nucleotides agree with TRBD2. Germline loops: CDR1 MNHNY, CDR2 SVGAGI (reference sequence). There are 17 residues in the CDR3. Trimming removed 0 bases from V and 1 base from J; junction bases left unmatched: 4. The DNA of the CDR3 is TGTGCCAGCAGTTACTCTGTACTAGCGGGGGTCCAAGAGACCCAGTACTTC. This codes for CASSYSVLAGVQETQYF.

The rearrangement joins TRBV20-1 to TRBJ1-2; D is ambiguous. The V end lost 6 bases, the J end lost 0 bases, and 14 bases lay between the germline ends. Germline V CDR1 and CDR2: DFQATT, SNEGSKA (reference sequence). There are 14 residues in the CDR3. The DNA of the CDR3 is TGCAGTGCCCCCGCCGGCCAAGCTAACTATGGCTACACCTTC. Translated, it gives CSAPAGQANYGYTF.

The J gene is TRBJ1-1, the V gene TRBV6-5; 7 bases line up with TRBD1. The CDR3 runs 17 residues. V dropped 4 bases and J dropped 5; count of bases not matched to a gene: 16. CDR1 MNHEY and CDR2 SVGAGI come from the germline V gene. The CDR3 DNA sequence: TGTGCCAGCAGTTTCCCCCAACAGGGGAAGGGAAGGACTGAAGCTTTCTTT. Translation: CASSFPQQGKGRTEAFF.

The CDR3 DNA reads TGCAGTGCCCTGACAGGGAGATCGGCCTACGAGCAGTACTTC. Protein: CSALTGRSAYEQYF. J is TRBJ2-7 and V is TRBV20-1, with 7 positions matching TRBD1. V shed 6 bases and J 2 bases; nucleotides not matched to a gene: 10. This CDR3 region has 14 residues. Germline V gives CDR1 DFQATT, CDR2 SNEGSKA (reference sequence).

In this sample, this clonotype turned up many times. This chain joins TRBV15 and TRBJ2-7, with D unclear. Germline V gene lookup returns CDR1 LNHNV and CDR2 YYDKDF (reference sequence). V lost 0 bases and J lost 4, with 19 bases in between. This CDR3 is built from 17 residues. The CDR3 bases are TGTGCCACCAGCAGAGATCGAACGGACCACCCCTTATACGAGCAGTACTTC. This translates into CATSRDRTDHPLYEQYF.

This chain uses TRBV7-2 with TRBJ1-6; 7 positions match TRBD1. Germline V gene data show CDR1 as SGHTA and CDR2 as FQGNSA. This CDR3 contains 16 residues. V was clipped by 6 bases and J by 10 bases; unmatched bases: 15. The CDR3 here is CASSTRGGGIGSPLHF. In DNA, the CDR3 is TGTGCCAGCAGTACCCGGGGAGGGGGCATCGGATCACCCCTCCACTTT. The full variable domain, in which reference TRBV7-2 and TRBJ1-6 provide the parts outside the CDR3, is GAGVSQSPSNKVTEKGKDVELRCDPISGHTALYWYRQSLGQGLEFLIYFQGNSAPDKSGLPSDRFSAERTGGSVSTLTIQRTQQEDSAVYLCASSTRGGGIGSPLHFGNGTRLTVT.

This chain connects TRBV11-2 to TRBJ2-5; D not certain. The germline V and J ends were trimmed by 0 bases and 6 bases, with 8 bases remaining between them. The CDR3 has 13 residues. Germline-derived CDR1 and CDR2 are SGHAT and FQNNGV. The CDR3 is CASSLEVVKTQYF. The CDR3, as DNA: TGTGCCAGCAGCTTAGAGGTCGTAAAGACCCAGTACTTC.

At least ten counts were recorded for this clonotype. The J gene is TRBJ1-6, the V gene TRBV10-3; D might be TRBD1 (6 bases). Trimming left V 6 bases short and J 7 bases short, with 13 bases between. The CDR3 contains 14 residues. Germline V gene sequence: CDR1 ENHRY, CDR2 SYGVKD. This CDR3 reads CAIRPGQENSPLHF. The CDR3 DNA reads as TGTGCCATCAGACCGGGACAAGAAAATTCACCCCTCCACTTT.

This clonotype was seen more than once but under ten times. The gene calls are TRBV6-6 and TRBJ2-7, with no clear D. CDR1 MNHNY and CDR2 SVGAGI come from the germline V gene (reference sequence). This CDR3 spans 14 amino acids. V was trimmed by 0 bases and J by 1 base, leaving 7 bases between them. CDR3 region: CASSYSYGSYEQYF. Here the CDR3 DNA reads TGTGCCAGCAGTTACTCTTACGGTTCCTACGAGCAGTACTTC.

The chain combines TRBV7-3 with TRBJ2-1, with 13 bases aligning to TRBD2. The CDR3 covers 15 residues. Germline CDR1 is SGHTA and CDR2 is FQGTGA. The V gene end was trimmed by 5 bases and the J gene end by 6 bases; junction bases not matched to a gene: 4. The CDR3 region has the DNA TGTGCCAGCAGCAAAACTAGCGGGAGGGCCAATGAGCAGTTCTTC. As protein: CASSKTSGRANEQFF.

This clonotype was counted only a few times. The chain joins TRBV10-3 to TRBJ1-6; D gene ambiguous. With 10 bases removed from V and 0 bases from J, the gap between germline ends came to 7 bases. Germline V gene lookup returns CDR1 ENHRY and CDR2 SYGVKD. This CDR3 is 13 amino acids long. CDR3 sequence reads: CARSSSYNSPLHF. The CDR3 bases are TGTGCCAGGTCTAGCTCCTATAATTCACCCCTCCACTTT.

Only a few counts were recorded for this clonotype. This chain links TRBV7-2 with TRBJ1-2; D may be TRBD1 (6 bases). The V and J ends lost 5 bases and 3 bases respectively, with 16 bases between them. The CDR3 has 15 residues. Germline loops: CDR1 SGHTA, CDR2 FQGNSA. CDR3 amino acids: CASSPRRGGDYGYTF. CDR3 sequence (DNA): TGTGCCAGCAGCCCAAGGAGGGGGGGGGACTATGGCTACACCTTC.

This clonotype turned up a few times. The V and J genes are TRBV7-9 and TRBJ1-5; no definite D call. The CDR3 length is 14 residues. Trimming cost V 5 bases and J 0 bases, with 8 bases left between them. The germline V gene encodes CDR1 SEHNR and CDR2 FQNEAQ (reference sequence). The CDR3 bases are TGTGCCAGCAGCCAGACTTTTAGCAATCAGCCCCAGCATTTT. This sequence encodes CASSQTFSNQPQHF.

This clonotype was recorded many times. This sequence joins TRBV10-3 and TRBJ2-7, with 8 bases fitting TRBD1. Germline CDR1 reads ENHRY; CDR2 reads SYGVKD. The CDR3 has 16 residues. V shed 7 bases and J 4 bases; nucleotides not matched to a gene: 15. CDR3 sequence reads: CAIKSHAGQGSYEQYF. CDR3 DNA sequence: TGTGCCATCAAGTCACACGCCGGACAGGGTTCTTACGAGCAGTACTTC.

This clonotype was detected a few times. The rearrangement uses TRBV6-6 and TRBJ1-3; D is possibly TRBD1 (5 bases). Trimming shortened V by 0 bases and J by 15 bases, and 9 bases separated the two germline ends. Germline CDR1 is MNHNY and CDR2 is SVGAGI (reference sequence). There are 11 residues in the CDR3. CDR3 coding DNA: TGTGCCAGCAGTTACTCGACAGTCACATATTTT. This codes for CASSYSTVTYF.

Here the CDR3 DNA reads TGCAGCGGCACCGGGACTAGCGGGAGCTACGAGCAGTACTTC. Protein sequence: CSGTGTSGSYEQYF. The chain combines TRBV29-1 with TRBJ2-7; 14 nucleotides agree with TRBD2. The CDR3 has 14 residues. CDR1 and CDR2 (germline): SQVTM, ANQGSEA. J lost 3 bases, V lost 7 bases, and 5 bases had no gene match.

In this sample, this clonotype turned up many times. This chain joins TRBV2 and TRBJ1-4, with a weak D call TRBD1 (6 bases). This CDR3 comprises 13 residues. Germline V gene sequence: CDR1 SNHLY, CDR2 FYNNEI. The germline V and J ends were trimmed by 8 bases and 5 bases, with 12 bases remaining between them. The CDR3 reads CASSGDSNEKLFF. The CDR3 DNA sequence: TGTGCCAGCTCAGGGGACTCCAATGAAAAACTGTTTTTT.

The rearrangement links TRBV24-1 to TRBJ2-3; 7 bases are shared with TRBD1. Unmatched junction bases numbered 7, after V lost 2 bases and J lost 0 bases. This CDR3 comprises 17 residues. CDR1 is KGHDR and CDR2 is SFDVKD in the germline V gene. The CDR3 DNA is TGTGCCACCAGTGATTCAGGACAGGTCATGAGCACAGATACGCAGTATTTT. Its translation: CATSDSGQVMSTDTQYF.

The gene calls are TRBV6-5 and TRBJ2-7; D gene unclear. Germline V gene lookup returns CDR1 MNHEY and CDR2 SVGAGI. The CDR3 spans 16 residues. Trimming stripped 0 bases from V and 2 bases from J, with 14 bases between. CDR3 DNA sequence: TGTGCCAGCAGTTACTCGAACGAGAGGCCCACCTACGAGCAGTACTTC. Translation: CASSYSNERPTYEQYF.

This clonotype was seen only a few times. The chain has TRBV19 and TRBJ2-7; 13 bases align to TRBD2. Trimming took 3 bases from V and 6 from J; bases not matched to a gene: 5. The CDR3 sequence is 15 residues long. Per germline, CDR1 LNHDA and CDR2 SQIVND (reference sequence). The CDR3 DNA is TGTGCCAGTAGTATCGGACTAGCGGGAGCCGGCGAGCAGTACTTC. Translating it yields CASSIGLAGAGEQYF.

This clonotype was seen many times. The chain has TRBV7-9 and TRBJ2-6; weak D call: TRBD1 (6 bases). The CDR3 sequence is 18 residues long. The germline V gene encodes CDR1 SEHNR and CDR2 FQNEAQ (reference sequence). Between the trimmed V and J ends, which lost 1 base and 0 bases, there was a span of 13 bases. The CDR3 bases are TGTGCCAGCAGCTTAGTGGGACATTCACGCTCTGGGGCCAACGTCCTGACTTTC. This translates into CASSLVGHSRSGANVLTF.